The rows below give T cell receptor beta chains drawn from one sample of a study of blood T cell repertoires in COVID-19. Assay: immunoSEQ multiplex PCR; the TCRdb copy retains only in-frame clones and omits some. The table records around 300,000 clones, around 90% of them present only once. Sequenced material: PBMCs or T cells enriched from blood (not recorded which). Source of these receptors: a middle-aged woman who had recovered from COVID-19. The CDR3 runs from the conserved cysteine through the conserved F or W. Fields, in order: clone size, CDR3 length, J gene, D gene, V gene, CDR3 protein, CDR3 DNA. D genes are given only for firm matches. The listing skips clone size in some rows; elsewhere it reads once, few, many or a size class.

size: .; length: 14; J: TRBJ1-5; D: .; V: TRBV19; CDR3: CASSKGQIDQPQHF; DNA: TGTGCCAGTAGTAAGGGGCAGATCGATCAGCCCCAGCATTTT
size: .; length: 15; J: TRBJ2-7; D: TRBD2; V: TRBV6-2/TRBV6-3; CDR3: CASSWPSGSPREQYF; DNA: TGTGCCAGCAGTTGGCCTAGCGGGAGTCCACGGGAGCAGTACTTC
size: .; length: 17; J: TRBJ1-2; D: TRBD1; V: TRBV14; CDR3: CASSQESTGGVGYGYTF; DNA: TGTGCCAGCAGCCAAGAGTCGACAGGGGGAGTTGGCTATGGCTACACCTTC
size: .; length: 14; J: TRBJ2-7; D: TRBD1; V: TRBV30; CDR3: CACIDPGGRYEQYF; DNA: TGTGCCTGCATCGATCCAGGGGGCAGGTACGAGCAGTACTTC
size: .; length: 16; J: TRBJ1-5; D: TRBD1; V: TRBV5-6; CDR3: CASSPPAQGGNQPQHF; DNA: TGTGCCAGCAGCCCACCCGCACAGGGGGGCAATCAGCCCCAGCATTTT
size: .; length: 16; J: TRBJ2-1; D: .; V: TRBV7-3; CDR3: CASSPQTRRFYNEQFF; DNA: TGTGCCAGCAGCCCCCAGACTAGACGATTTTACAATGAGCAGTTCTTC
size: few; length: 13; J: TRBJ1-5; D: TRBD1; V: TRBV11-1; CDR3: CASSRDRAQPQHF; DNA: TGTGCCAGCAGCCGGGACAGGGCTCAGCCCCAGCATTTT
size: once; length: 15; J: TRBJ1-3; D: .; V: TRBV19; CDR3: CASSIGSFSGNTIYF; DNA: TGTGCCAGTAGTATAGGTAGTTTCTCTGGAAACACCATATATTTT
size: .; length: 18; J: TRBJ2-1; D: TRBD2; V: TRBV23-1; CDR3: CASSITSGGPNSYNEQFF; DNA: TGCGCCAGCTCGATTACTAGCGGGGGCCCCAACTCCTACAATGAGCAGTTCTTC
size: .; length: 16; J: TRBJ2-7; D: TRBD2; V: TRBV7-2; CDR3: CASSLLSSGGPYEQYF; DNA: TGTGCCAGCAGCTTACTCTCTAGCGGGGGCCCCTACGAGCAGTACTTC
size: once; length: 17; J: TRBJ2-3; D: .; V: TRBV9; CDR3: CASSPPRLGTSTDTQYF; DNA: TGTGCCAGCAGCCCCCCCCGCCTAGGGACTAGCACAGATACGCAGTATTTT
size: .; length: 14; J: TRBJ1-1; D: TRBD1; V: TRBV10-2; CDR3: CASTKSGQYTEAFF; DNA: TGCGCCAGCACTAAGTCGGGACAGTACACTGAAGCTTTCTTT
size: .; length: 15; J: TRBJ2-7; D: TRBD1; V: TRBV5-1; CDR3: CASSLTGTDPYEQYF; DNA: TGCGCCAGCAGCCTAACCGGGACAGACCCCTACGAGCAGTACTTC
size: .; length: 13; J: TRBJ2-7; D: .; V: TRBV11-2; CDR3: CASSLEPDYVQYF; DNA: TGTGCCAGCAGCTTAGAGCCAGATTACGTGCAGTACTTC
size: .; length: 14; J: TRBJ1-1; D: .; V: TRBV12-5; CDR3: CASGLVPVNTEAFF; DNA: TGTGCTAGTGGTTTGGTTCCGGTGAACACTGAAGCTTTCTTT
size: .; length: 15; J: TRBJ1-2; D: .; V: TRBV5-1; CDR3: CASSLEQGPRHGYTF; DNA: TGCGCCAGCAGCTTGGAACAGGGACCTCGGCATGGCTACACCTTC
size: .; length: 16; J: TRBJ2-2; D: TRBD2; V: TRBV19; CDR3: CASSIRGSGKGGELFF; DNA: TGTGCCAGTAGTATTCGGGGTAGCGGGAAAGGCGGGGAGCTGTTTTTT
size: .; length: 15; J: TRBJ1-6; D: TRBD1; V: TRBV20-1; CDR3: CSARGTGPNNSPLHF; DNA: TGCAGTGCTCGTGGGACAGGGCCAAATAATTCACCCCTCCACTTT
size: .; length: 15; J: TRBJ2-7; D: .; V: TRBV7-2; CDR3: CASSLARDTIYEQYF; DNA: TGTGCCAGCAGCTTAGCCCGGGACACTATCTACGAGCAGTACTTC
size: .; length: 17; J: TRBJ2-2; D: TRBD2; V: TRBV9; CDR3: CASSVAAQRERGGELFF; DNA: TGTGCCAGCAGCGTAGCGGCCCAGCGGGAGAGGGGCGGGGAGCTGTTTTTT
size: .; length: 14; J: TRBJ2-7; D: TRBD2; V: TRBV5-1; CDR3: CASSTSGTPYEQYF; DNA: TGCGCCAGCAGCACTAGCGGGACGCCCTACGAGCAGTACTTC
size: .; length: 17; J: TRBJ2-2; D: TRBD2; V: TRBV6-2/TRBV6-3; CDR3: CASSYSIAGVPTGELFF; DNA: TGTGCCAGCAGTTACTCGATAGCGGGAGTGCCCACCGGGGAGCTGTTTTTT
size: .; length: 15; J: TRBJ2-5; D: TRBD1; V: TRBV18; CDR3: CASSPMGQYQETQYF; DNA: TGTGCCAGCTCACCTATGGGACAGTACCAAGAGACCCAGTACTTC
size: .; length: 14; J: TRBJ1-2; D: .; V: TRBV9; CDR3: CASSVEAGTYGYTF; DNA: TGTGCCAGCAGCGTAGAGGCAGGGACTTATGGCTACACCTTC
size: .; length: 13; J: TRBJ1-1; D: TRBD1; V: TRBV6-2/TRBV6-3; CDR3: CASSPWTGTEAFF; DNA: TGTGCCAGCAGCCCCTGGACAGGGACTGAAGCTTTCTTT
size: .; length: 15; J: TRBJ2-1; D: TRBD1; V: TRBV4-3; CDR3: CASSPGTGDHNEQFF; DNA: TGCGCCAGCAGCCCAGGGACAGGGGACCACAATGAGCAGTTCTTC
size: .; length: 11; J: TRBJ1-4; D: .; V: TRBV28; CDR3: CATGDNEKLFF; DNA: TGTGCCACAGGTGATAATGAAAAACTGTTTTTT
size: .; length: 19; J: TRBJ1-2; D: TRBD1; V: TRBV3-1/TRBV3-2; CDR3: CASSQGPGQGLPQTMGYTF; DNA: TGTGCCAGCAGCCAAGGTCCGGGACAGGGTTTACCCCAAACTATGGGCTACACCTTC
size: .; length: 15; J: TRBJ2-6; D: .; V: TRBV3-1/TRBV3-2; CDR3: CASSHGASGANVLTF; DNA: TGTGCCAGCAGCCACGGAGCCTCTGGGGCCAACGTCCTGACTTTC
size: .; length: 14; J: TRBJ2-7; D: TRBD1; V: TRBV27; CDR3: CASSLKRDSYEQYF; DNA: TGTGCCAGCAGTTTGAAACGGGACAGCTACGAGCAGTACTTC
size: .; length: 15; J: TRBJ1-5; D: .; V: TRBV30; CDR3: CAWRSDSLSNQPQHF; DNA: TGTGCCTGGAGGTCGGACAGTTTGAGCAATCAGCCCCAGCATTTT
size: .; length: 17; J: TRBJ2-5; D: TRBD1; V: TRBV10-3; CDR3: CAISERVGQGSPETQYF; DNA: TGTGCCATCAGTGAGAGGGTAGGACAGGGGTCTCCAGAGACCCAGTACTTC
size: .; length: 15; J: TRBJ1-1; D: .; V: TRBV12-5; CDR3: CASGLVIAAATEAFF; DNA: TGTGCTAGTGGTTTGGTAATCGCGGCGGCCACTGAAGCTTTCTTT
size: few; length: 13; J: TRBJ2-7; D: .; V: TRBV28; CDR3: CASSLGPLDEQYF; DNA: TGTGCCAGCAGTTTAGGCCCGTTGGACGAGCAGTACTTC
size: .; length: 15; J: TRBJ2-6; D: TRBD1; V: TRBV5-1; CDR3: CASSIGQAGANVLTF; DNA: TGCGCCAGCAGCATCGGACAGGCTGGGGCCAACGTCCTGACTTTC
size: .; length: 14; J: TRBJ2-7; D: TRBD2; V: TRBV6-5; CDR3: CASSYRGTTSKQYF; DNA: TGTGCCAGCAGTTACCGGGGGACTACCTCGAAGCAGTACTTC
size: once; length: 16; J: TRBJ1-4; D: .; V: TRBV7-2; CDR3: CASSPGKGTTNEKLFF; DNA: TGTGCCAGCAGCCCCGGCAAGGGGACAACTAATGAAAAACTGTTTTTT
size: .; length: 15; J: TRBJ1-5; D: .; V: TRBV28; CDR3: CASSFRDSRNQPQHF; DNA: TGTGCCAGCAGTTTCCGGGATTCGCGCAATCAGCCCCAGCATTTT
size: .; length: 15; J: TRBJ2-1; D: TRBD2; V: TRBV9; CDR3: CASSVGGGMGNEQFF; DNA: TGTGCCAGCAGCGTAGGCGGGGGGATGGGAAATGAGCAGTTCTTC
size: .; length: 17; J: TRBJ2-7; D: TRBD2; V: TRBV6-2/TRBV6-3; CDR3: CASSYSRTSGFSYEQYF; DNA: TGTGCCAGCAGTTACTCGAGGACTAGCGGGTTCTCCTACGAGCAGTACTTC
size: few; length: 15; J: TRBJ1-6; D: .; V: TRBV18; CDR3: CASSPPGAGWAPLHF; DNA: TGTGCCAGCTCACCACCGGGAGCGGGGTGGGCGCCCCTCCACTTT
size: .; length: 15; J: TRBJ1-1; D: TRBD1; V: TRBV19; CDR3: CASRKQGARGTEAFF; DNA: TGTGCCAGTAGGAAACAGGGGGCAAGAGGAACTGAAGCTTTCTTT
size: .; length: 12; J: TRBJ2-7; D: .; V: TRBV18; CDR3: CASSPTDMEQYF; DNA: TGTGCCAGCTCACCTACGGACATGGAGCAGTACTTC
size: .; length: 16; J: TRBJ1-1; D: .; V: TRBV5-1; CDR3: CASSLVGRPMNTEAFF; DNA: TGCGCCAGCAGCTTGGTTGGGCGACCAATGAACACTGAAGCTTTCTTT
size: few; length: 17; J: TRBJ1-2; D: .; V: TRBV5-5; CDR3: CASSLGGGGPSPYGYTF; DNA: TGTGCCAGCAGCTTGGGGGGGGGCGGCCCTTCGCCCTATGGCTACACCTTC
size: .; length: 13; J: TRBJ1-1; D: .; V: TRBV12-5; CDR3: CASGPTQGSKAFF; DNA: TGTGCTAGTGGTCCTACGCAGGGGAGTAAAGCTTTCTTT
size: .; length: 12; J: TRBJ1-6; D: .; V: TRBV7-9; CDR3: CASSSEVSPLHF; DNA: TGTGCCAGCAGCTCGGAGGTTTCACCCCTCCACTTT
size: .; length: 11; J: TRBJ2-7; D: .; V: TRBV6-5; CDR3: CASSEGYEQYF; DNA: TGTGCCAGCAGCGAGGGCTACGAGCAGTACTTC
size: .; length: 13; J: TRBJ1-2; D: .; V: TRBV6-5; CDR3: CASSAPPGDGYTF; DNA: TGTGCCAGCAGCGCTCCCCCCGGGGATGGCTACACCTTC
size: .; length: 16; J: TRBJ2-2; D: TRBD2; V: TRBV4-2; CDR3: CASSRASGGANGELFF; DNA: TGTGCCAGCAGCCGGGCTAGCGGGGGGGCCAACGGGGAGCTGTTTTTT
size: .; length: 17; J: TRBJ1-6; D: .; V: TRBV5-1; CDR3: CASSLVAASSYNSPLHF; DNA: TGCGCCAGCAGCTTGGTGGCAGCGAGCTCCTATAATTCACCCCTCCACTTT
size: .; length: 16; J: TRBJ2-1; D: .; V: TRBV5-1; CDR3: CASSLVWTSGYNEQFF; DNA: TGCGCCAGCAGCTTGGTATGGACATCAGGTTACAATGAGCAGTTCTTC